This T cell receptor beta chain was found in a study of blood T cell repertoires in COVID-19. Germline CDR1 reads KGHDR; CDR2 reads SFDVKD. V was clipped by 3 bases and J by 4 bases, with 14 bases between them. The CDR3 loop spans 15 amino acids. In the authors' workflow: Using reference gene primer amplification, nucleated cell counts were estimated. TCRdb's table, derived via immunoSEQ multiplex PCR, lists solely in-frame clones and lacks some. V and J calls and clone size are copied from that table; D and trimming were computed from the DNA. Altogether 95,000 to 150,000 clones are present, around nine tenths being singletons, with the ten largest covering about 0.9%.

This clonotype was sampled from a woman aged 50 to 60 with active or convalescent COVID-19. The rearrangement uses TRBV24-1 and TRBJ2-5; D perhaps matches TRBD2 (6 bases). Material for sequencing was peripheral blood. The CDR3 DNA is TGTGCCACCAGTGATCGGGGTGTGGGGGGAGAGACCCAGTACTTC. It yields the protein CATSDRGVGGETQYF.